The 22 T cell receptor beta chains in this list originate from one sample, sequenced in a study of blood T cells in healthy people across ages. Primers used in a second PCR of about 6 to 11 cycles were a sample-barcoded 5' primer and a J-beta primer mix. TCRdb fed the 5' RACE reads into MiXCR, producing one record per CDR3 protein. The sample shows around 970,000 distinct CDR3 sequences, roughly 47% of them seen only once. Sequencing was carried out using blood. These receptors all stem from a woman aged 60-75 years in good health.

The J gene is TRBJ1-4, the V gene TRBV20-1, with a weak D call TRBD1 (5 bases). CDR1 DFQATT and CDR2 SNEGSKA come from the germline V gene (reference sequence). The CDR3 runs to 13 residues. V dropped 6 bases and J dropped 4 bases, with 12 bases sitting between them. The CDR3 region is CSARQSFNEKLFF. DNA for the CDR3: TGCAGTGCAAGACAGAGCTTTAATGAAAAACTGTTTTTT.

This sequence joins TRBV27 and TRBJ1-2; D perhaps matches TRBD1 (5 bases). Germline lookup yields CDR1 MNHEY and CDR2 SMNVEV (reference sequence). V was clipped by 3 bases and J by 9 bases, with 17 bases between them. This CDR3 contains 14 residues. The CDR3 DNA sequence: TGTGCCAGCAGTTTCTCGGGACGTCGGTTTAGCTACACCTTC. As protein: CASSFSGRRFSYTF.

The rearrangement uses TRBV7-9 and TRBJ1-1, with D maybe TRBD1 (5 bases). The CDR3 length is 13 residues. Germline lookup yields CDR1 SEHNR and CDR2 FQNEAQ (reference sequence). V was shortened by 1 base and J by 4 bases, with 7 bases between the two germline ends. This CDR3 reads CASSLGTLTEAFF. In DNA form, the CDR3 reads TGTGCCAGCAGCTTAGGGACACTCACTGAAGCTTTCTTT.

In DNA form, the CDR3 reads TGTGCCAGCGAAAGCGGTCCTCGGGAGCAGTACTTC. Protein sequence: CASESGPREQYF. J is TRBJ2-7 and V is TRBV6-2 or TRBV6-3; a possible D gene is TRBD2 (5 bases). The V end lost 8 bases, the J end lost 7 bases, and 15 bases lay between the germline ends. The CDR3 has 12 amino acids. Germline V CDR1 and CDR2: MNHEY, SVGEGT.

A note on this clonotype: Given a much more abundant clone one base away, this may be a read error. V usage is TRBV3-1 and J usage is TRBJ2-2, with unresolved D. CDR3 length equals 14 residues. The germline V gene has CDR1 LGHDT and CDR2 YNNKEL (reference sequence). As DNA, the CDR3 is TGTGTCAGCAGCCAAGCGACGGCCACCGGGGAGCTGTTTTTT. Translating it yields CVSSQATATGELFF.

This clonotype was observed a handful of times. This sequence joins TRBV20-1 and TRBJ1-1; D is uncertain. Per germline, CDR1 DFQATT and CDR2 SNEGSKA (reference sequence). Between the trimmed V and J ends, which lost 2 bases and 12 bases, there was a span of 10 bases. The CDR3 spans 10 residues. The CDR3 loop is CSARLGLSFF. Here the CDR3 DNA reads TGCAGTGCTAGATTGGGGTTGTCTTTCTTT.

The rearrangement uses TRBV5-1 and TRBJ2-5; D is possibly TRBD1 (5 bases). V gave up 3 bases and J gave up 13 bases, with 19 bases separating them. CDR1 SGHRS and CDR2 YFSETQ come from the germline V gene. This CDR3 spans 13 amino acids. CDR3 DNA sequence: TGCGCCAGCAGCTCAGGTCCAGGGCCCCTCTCGTACTTC. Protein: CASSSGPGPLSYF.

V is TRBV9 and J is TRBJ2-3; TRBD2 aligns across 9 bases. CDR1 is SGDLS and CDR2 is YYNGEE in the germline V gene. Trimming at V came to 0 bases and at J to 3 bases, leaving 5 bases not matched to a gene. CDR3 length: 16 amino acids. The chain's CDR3 is CASSVVVSGSTDTQYF. The CDR3 DNA is TGTGCCAGCAGCGTAGTAGTTAGCGGGAGTACAGATACGCAGTATTTT.

The chain uses TRBV5-1 and TRBJ2-5; tentative D call: TRBD2 (6 bases). This CDR3 has 14 residues. V lost 7 bases to trimming and J lost 5 bases, with 18 bases between them. Germline V CDR1 and CDR2: SGHRS, YFSETQ. The CDR3 DNA reads TGCGCCAGCTCCACCGGTACTAGCCACGAGACCCAGTACTTC. This codes for CASSTGTSHETQYF.

The genes are TRBV27 and TRBJ2-3, with TRBD2 identical over 7 bases. The junction had 18 bases not matched to a gene; V was cut back by 9 bases and J by 0 bases. Germline CDR1 reads MNHEY; CDR2 reads SMNVEV (reference sequence). There are 18 residues in the CDR3. The CDR3 bases are TGTGCCAGTTATGCCGCACGGCTAGCGGAACCTAGCACAGATACGCAGTATTTT. It codes for CASYAARLAEPSTDTQYF.

The chain has TRBV11-3 and TRBJ2-4; 10 bases match TRBD2. The germline CDR1 and CDR2 sequences are SGHNT and YENEEA. The CDR3 contains 17 residues. V trimming: 3 bases; J trimming: 4 bases; junction bases outside the gene matches: 9. CDR3 sequence reads: CASSFFLGLAEKNIQYF. For the CDR3, the DNA is TGTGCCAGCAGCTTCTTCCTCGGACTAGCGGAGAAAAACATTCAGTACTTC.

The chain couples TRBV6-2 or TRBV6-3 to TRBJ2-1; 9 bases align to TRBD1. The CDR3 spans 15 residues. CDR1 MNHEY and CDR2 SVGEGT come from the germline V gene. V was pared by 6 bases and J by 8 bases, with 11 bases of the junction left unmatched. The CDR3 is CASRQRGTGYYEQFF. The CDR3 nucleotides read TGTGCCAGCAGACAACGCGGGACAGGGTATTATGAGCAGTTCTTC.

The rearrangement uses TRBV4-3 and TRBJ2-7; D remains ambiguous. The J call may be wrong; the DNA end is better matched by TRBJ2-5. The CDR3 is 15 amino acids. From germline, CDR1 is LGHNA and CDR2 YSLEER. CDR3 in amino acids: CASSQGLGVTETQYF. CDR3 in DNA: TGCGCCAGCAGCCAAGGTCTGGGTGTGACGGAGACCCAGTACTTC.

The chain couples TRBV6-2 or TRBV6-3 to TRBJ2-1; D gene unclear. The CDR3 is 13 residues long. Trimming took 4 bases from V and 8 from J, leaving 12 bases between them. Germline assignment: CDR1 MNHEY and CDR2 SVGEGT. CDR3 in DNA: TGTGCCAGCAGTTCCCCCCCCACTTATGAGCAGTTCTTC. Its protein product is CASSSPPTYEQFF.

This clonotype occurred a few times. This rearrangement joins TRBV12-3 or TRBV12-4 to TRBJ2-1, with 7 nucleotides matching TRBD1. CDR3 length equals 14 residues. V gave up 3 bases and J gave up 4 bases; unmatched junction bases: 3. CDR3 region: CASSFGTVYNEQFF. The CDR3 DNA reads as TGTGCCAGCAGTTTCGGGACAGTTTACAATGAGCAGTTCTTC.

The chain is built from TRBV11-2 and TRBJ2-1; 9 bases fit TRBD2. Germline assignment: CDR1 SGHAT and CDR2 FQNNGV. Trimming at V came to 6 bases and at J to 5 bases, leaving 17 bases not matched to a gene. The length of the CDR3 is 18 residues. CDR3 sequence (DNA): TGTGCCAGCAGACCAACCATTCGGCGGGCGGGAGGGAACAATGAGCAGTTCTTC. Encoded protein: CASRPTIRRAGGNNEQFF. The complete variable domain, with remaining parts taken from reference TRBV11-2 and TRBJ2-1, reads EAGVAQSPRYKIIEKRQSVAFWCNPISGHATLYWYQQILGQGPKLLIQFQNNGVVDDSQLPKDRFSAERLKGVDSTLKIQPAKLEDSAVYLCASRPTIRRAGGNNEQFFGPGTRLTVL.

This clonotype was observed a few times. This chain uses TRBV29-1 with TRBJ2-3, with 9 bases matching TRBD2. Germline V lookup: CDR1 SQVTM, CDR2 ANQGSEA. V lost 3 bases and J lost 4; bases outside the gene matches: 8. The CDR3 spans 15 residues. Written as DNA, the CDR3 is TGCAGCGTTGATTTCTGGCGGGAGGGGTCAGATACGCAGTATTTT. Protein sequence: CSVDFWREGSDTQYF.

The chain uses TRBV28 and TRBJ2-5, with D unclear. Judging by the DNA end, TRBJ2-7 fits better; the J call may be wrong. There are 14 residues in the CDR3. Germline V CDR1 and CDR2: MDHEN, SYDVKM. CDR3 in DNA: TGTGCCAGCAGTTTAGACGGTCGCCTACGCGAGCAGTACTTC. It yields the protein CASSLDGRLREQYF.

This chain links TRBV4-2 with TRBJ2-3, with D possibly called TRBD1 or TRBD2 (5 bases each). V dropped 2 bases and J dropped 5 bases, with 11 bases sitting between them. Germline CDR1 and CDR2: LGHNA and YNFKEQ. The CDR3 length is 14 residues. The CDR3 loop reads CASSQTGARDTQYF. The DNA of the CDR3 is TGTGCCAGCAGCCAAACCGGGGCCAGAGATACGCAGTATTTT.

J is TRBJ2-5 and V is TRBV5-6; perhaps TRBD1 as D (6 bases). The end of the DNA is better explained by TRBJ2-7, so the J call may be wrong. The CDR3 is made up of 14 amino acids. Germline values: CDR1 SGHDT, CDR2 YYEEEE. The CDR3 sequence is CASSYRASSYEQYF. Written as DNA, the CDR3 is TGTGCCAGCAGCTACAGGGCATCAAGTTACGAGCAGTACTTC.

The V call is TRBV29-1, the J call TRBJ2-1, with 9 bases fitting TRBD1. V shed 6 bases and J 10 bases; nucleotides not matched to a gene: 7. CDR3 length: 12 residues. Germline CDR1 SQVTM, CDR2 ANQGSEA. CDR3 sequence: CSVQGAGYEQFF. CDR3 DNA: TGCAGCGTACAGGGGGCTGGGTACGAGCAGTTCTTC.

This sequence joins TRBV20-1 and TRBJ2-1; 10 bases map to TRBD2. CDR1 is DFQATT, CDR2 SNEGSKA, per germline (reference sequence). The V segment lost 3 bases and the J segment 8 bases; nucleotides outside the gene matches: 7. This CDR3 comprises 14 residues. The CDR3 DNA reads TGCAGTGCTAGGGCTAGCGGGAGCGTCGATGAGCAGTTCTTC. This encodes CSARASGSVDEQFF.